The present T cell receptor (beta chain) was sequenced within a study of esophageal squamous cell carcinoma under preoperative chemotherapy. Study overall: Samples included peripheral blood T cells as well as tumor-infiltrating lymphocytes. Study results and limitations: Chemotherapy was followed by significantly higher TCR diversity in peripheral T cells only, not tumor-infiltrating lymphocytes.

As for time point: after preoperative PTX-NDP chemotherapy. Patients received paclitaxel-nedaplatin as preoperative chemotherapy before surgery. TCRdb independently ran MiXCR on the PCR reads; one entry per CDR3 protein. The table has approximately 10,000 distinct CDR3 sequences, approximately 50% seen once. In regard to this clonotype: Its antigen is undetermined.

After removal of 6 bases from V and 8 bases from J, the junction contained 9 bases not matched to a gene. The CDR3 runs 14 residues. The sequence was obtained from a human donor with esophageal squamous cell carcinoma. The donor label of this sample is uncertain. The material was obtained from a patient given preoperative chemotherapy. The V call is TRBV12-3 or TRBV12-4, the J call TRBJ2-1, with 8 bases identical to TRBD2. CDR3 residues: CASSVASGSYEQFF. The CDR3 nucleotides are TGTGCCAGCAGCGTCGCGAGCGGGAGCTATGAGCAGTTCTTC.